Shown below are 31 T cell receptor beta chains from a single sample sequenced in a study of post-analysis software for immune sequencing data. Study conclusions and caveats: About five TRBV segments were more frequent in patients than controls; TRBV5-6, TRBV5-1 and TRBV20-1 belonged to this group.

Built from TCR beta cDNA, the libraries had unique molecular identifiers in them. One entry per CDR3 protein results from TCRdb running MiXCR on the PCR reads. The sample consists of 740,000 or so distinct CDR3 sequences, roughly 50% of them appearing once. Their recognized antigens are unknown. The sequencing input was blood. These receptor sequences come from a girl under 18 with multiple sclerosis.

The V and J genes are TRBV20-1 and TRBJ1-1; D possibly corresponds to TRBD1 (6 bases). Between the trimmed V and J ends, which lost 2 bases and 10 bases, there was a span of 17 bases. The CDR3 is made up of 13 amino acids. Per germline, CDR1 DFQATT and CDR2 SNEGSKA (reference sequence). CDR3 amino acids: CSARSTGMDGAFF. The DNA for the CDR3 is TGCAGTGCTAGATCGACAGGCATGGATGGAGCTTTCTTT.

This chain connects TRBV5-6 to TRBJ2-5; possibly TRBD1 for D (5 bases). Germline V CDR1 and CDR2: SGHDT, YYEEEE. V lost 2 bases to trimming and J lost 4 bases, with 21 bases between them. The CDR3 is 17 amino acids. The CDR3 sequence: CASSFNRQTLTRETQYF. CDR3 DNA sequence: TGTGCCAGCAGCTTTAACAGGCAAACCCTTACCAGAGAGACCCAGTACTTC.

CDR3 residues: CASSLVRGLAAYEQYF. The CDR3 nucleotides are TGCGCCAGCAGCTTGGTCAGAGGACTAGCGGCCTACGAGCAGTACTTC. The V call is TRBV5-1, the J call TRBJ2-7; 10 nucleotides match TRBD2. Per the germline V gene, CDR1 is SGHRS and CDR2 is YFSETQ. V shed 0 bases, J shed 2 bases, and the junction held 5 bases outside the gene matches. CDR3 length: 16 amino acids.

This chain joins TRBV29-1 and TRBJ2-4; TRBD1 agrees at 10 bases. The DNA end is a closer match to TRBJ2-7, so the J assignment may be wrong. Germline V gene sequence: CDR1 SQVTM, CDR2 ANQGSEA. This CDR3 is built from 14 residues. CDR3 sequence (DNA): TGCAGCGCATCTTTCCGGGACAGGGGTCTCGAGCAGTACTTC. This translates into CSASFRDRGLEQYF.

This chain links TRBV28 with TRBJ2-1, with 11 bases matching TRBD2. Germline values: CDR1 MDHEN, CDR2 SYDVKM. Germline trimming cut 5 bases from V and 2 bases from J; bases unmatched to any gene: 5. The CDR3 loop spans 16 amino acids. This CDR3 is CASSHLSGGAYNEQFF. CDR3 nucleotides: TGTGCCAGCAGTCACCTTAGCGGGGGGGCCTACAATGAGCAGTTCTTC. The full variable domain, in which reference TRBV28 and TRBJ2-1 provide the parts outside the CDR3, is DVKVTQSSRYLVKRTGEKVFLECVQDMDHENMFWYRQDPGLGLRLIYFSYDVKMKEKGDIPEGYSVSREKKERFSLILESASTNQTSMYLCASSHLSGGAYNEQFFGPGTRLTVL.

This clonotype was detected only a few times. The chain employs TRBV12-3 or TRBV12-4 and TRBJ1-2, with a tentative D call TRBD1 (5 bases). CDR3 size: 12 residues. V was trimmed by 5 bases and J by 3 bases, leaving 7 bases between them. The CDR3: CASSPGHYGYTF. The CDR3 bases are TGTGCCAGCAGTCCGGGGCACTATGGCTACACCTTC.

The chain couples TRBV7-2 to TRBJ2-7; 9 bases line up with TRBD2. Germline V gives CDR1 SGHTA, CDR2 FQGNSA. The CDR3 covers 16 residues. The V gene end was trimmed by 8 bases and the J gene end by 6 bases; junction bases not matched to a gene: 17. The CDR3 region has the DNA TGTGCCAGCGCACAAAGGTCTAGCGGGGAGGCCGCCGAGCAGTACTTC. Translated, it gives CASAQRSSGEAAEQYF.

J is TRBJ2-6 and V is TRBV27; D is uncertain. With 4 bases removed from V and 2 bases from J, the gap between germline ends came to 9 bases. This CDR3 region has 15 residues. Germline V CDR1 and CDR2: MNHEY, SMNVEV (reference sequence). The CDR3: CASSYILPGANVLTF. Written as DNA, the CDR3 is TGTGCCAGCAGTTACATTCTGCCTGGGGCCAACGTCCTGACTTTC.

This clonotype occurred a few times. The rearrangement links TRBV15 to TRBJ2-1; the match to TRBD2 covers 7 bases. This CDR3 is 19 amino acids long. Germline V CDR1 and CDR2: LNHNV, YYDKDF (reference sequence). Trimming cost V 0 bases and J 5 bases; bases outside gene matches: 16. CDR3 sequence: CATSRDYGSGAGLNNEQFF. In DNA, the CDR3 is TGTGCCACCAGCAGAGATTACGGGAGTGGAGCGGGGTTAAACAATGAGCAGTTCTTC.

The chain combines TRBV6-6 with TRBJ2-1, with 9 nucleotides matching TRBD2. The junction had 10 bases not matched to a gene; V was cut back by 4 bases and J by 9 bases. The CDR3 contains 15 residues. CDR1 MNHNY and CDR2 SVGAGI come from the germline V gene (reference sequence). The CDR3 nucleotides are TGTGCCAGCAGTTTCCCGTCTAGCGGGGTTAGTGAGCAGTTCTTC. It codes for CASSFPSSGVSEQFF.

The chain recombines TRBV10-3 with TRBJ2-2; 9 bases agree with TRBD2. J was trimmed by 6 bases and V by 10 bases; bases with no gene match: 15. The CDR3 covers 16 residues. CDR1 is ENHRY and CDR2 is SYGVKD in the germline V gene. This CDR3 is CATRKRGAGDAGELFF. The CDR3 nucleotides read TGTGCCACCAGGAAGCGGGGGGCAGGTGACGCCGGGGAGCTGTTTTTT.

The chain employs TRBV20-1 and TRBJ2-1; a weak D match, TRBD2 (6 bases). Trimming shortened V by 2 bases and J by 8 bases, and 16 bases separated the two germline ends. The CDR3 is 14 residues long. The germline CDR1 and CDR2 sequences are DFQATT and SNEGSKA (reference sequence). Here the CDR3 DNA reads TGCAGTGCTAGATTAGCGGTCCCCTTGCATGAGCAGTTCTTC. Encoded protein: CSARLAVPLHEQFF.

This clonotype was observed a few times. V gene TRBV11-2 combines with J gene TRBJ2-7; D unresolved. Germline CDR1 and CDR2: SGHAT and FQNNGV. This CDR3 has 14 residues. Trimming shortened V by 5 bases and J by 2 bases, and 13 bases separated the two germline ends. CDR3 region: CASSVERVAYEQYF. CDR3 nucleotides: TGTGCCAGCAGCGTGGAGCGCGTGGCCTACGAGCAGTACTTC.

J is TRBJ2-2 and V is TRBV5-1; maybe TRBD1 (5 bases). The CDR3 has 15 residues. Germline lookup yields CDR1 SGHRS and CDR2 YFSETQ. Trimming took off 0 bases at V and 3 bases at J, with 9 bases between the two ends. CDR3 loop: CASSLARADTGELFF. For the CDR3, the DNA is TGCGCCAGCAGCTTGGCCAGGGCGGACACCGGGGAGCTGTTTTTT.

The gene calls are TRBV30 and TRBJ2-7; no firm D call. The J call may be incorrect, as the DNA end agrees better with TRBJ2-5. This CDR3 is built from 14 residues. Looked up from germline, CDR1 is GTSNPN and CDR2 is SVGIG (reference sequence). CDR3 coding DNA: TGTGCCTGGAGTGTTGCCGGCTCGGCAGAGACCCAGTACTTC. Translated: CAWSVAGSAETQYF.

This clonotype has just a few counts. As DNA, the CDR3 is TGTGCCAGCAGCCCCGCCCTCGGGGGACGGTCAGATACGCAGTATTTT. Translation gives CASSPALGGRSDTQYF. The chain is built from TRBV7-9 and TRBJ2-3; D is possibly TRBD2 (6 bases). Looked up from germline, CDR1 is SEHNR and CDR2 is FQNEAQ (reference sequence). V lost 5 bases and J lost 4, with 19 bases in between. The CDR3 is 16 amino acids.

This clonotype was seen a few times. The chain recombines TRBV20-1 with TRBJ2-1, with D unclear. The V gene lost 6 bases and the J gene lost 10 bases, with 13 bases spanning the gap. This CDR3 is built from 11 residues. Germline V gene sequence: CDR1 DFQATT, CDR2 SNEGSKA (reference sequence). The CDR3 region is CSAPYWEEQFF. The CDR3 nucleotides read TGCAGTGCGCCCTATTGGGAAGAGCAGTTCTTC.

V gene TRBV21-1 combines with J gene TRBJ1-2; TRBD1, the D gene given by the table, was not confirmed from the DNA. TRBV21-1 has pseudogene status. CDR3 length: 15 amino acids. This chain's CDR3 is CASSKGITGPYGYTF. Written as DNA, the CDR3 is TGTGCCAGCAGCAAAGGAATTACAGGCCCCTATGGCTACACCTTC.

This clonotype appeared once. This chain uses TRBV5-1 with TRBJ1-2, with 10 positions matching TRBD1. The germline V gene encodes CDR1 SGHRS and CDR2 YFSETQ. CDR3 length: 14 amino acids. With V trimmed by 3 bases and J by 7 bases, 6 bases remained unmatched. The CDR3, as DNA: TGCGCCAGCAGCTGGGAAAGACAGGGGGCTGGCTACACCTTC. Translation: CASSWERQGAGYTF.

The chain joins TRBV5-5 to TRBJ2-2, with 7 nucleotides matching TRBD2. Germline trimming cut 4 bases from V and 4 bases from J; bases unmatched to any gene: 4. The germline V gene has CDR1 SGHKS and CDR2 YYEKEE (reference sequence). This CDR3 spans 14 amino acids. Written as DNA, the CDR3 is TGTGCCAGCAGCGGATTAGCGGGCACCGGGGAGCTGTTTTTT. Its protein product is CASSGLAGTGELFF.

CDR3 region: CASGAGPAYGYTF. The DNA for the CDR3 is TGTGCCAGCGGGGCAGGGCCAGCCTATGGCTACACCTTC. The gene calls are TRBV6-5 and TRBJ1-2; maybe TRBD1 (5 bases). Germline V gives CDR1 MNHEY, CDR2 SVGAGI. With 8 bases removed from V and 4 bases from J, the gap between germline ends came to 14 bases. This CDR3 region has 13 residues.

The chain has TRBV10-3 and TRBJ2-7; D unclear. The V end lost 3 bases, the J end lost 0 bases, and 9 bases lay between the germline ends. Germline loops: CDR1 ENHRY, CDR2 SYGVKD. This CDR3 is 14 amino acids long. The CDR3 region has the DNA TGTGCCATCAGTGAAAACCCCAGCTCCTACGAGCAGTACTTC. Amino acids: CAISENPSSYEQYF.

J is TRBJ2-7 and V is TRBV5-5; the D gene is possibly TRBD1 (5 bases). This CDR3 contains 15 residues. Per germline, CDR1 SGHKS and CDR2 YYEKEE (reference sequence). V lost 4 bases, J lost 0 bases, and 14 bases lay in between. The DNA for the CDR3 is TGTGCCAGCAGCCCCGGAGACAGACACTCCTACGAGCAGTACTTC. This encodes CASSPGDRHSYEQYF.

This CDR3 is CASSLVAVIDTEAFF. CDR3 in DNA: TGTGCCAGCAGCTTAGTGGCAGTTATAGACACTGAAGCTTTCTTT. This chain connects TRBV7-8 to TRBJ1-1, with no clear D. Between the trimmed V and J ends, which lost 1 base and 3 bases, there was a span of 12 bases. CDR3 length: 15 residues. The V gene's germline CDR1 is SGHVS and CDR2 FQNEAQ.

The V gene is TRBV20-1, the J gene TRBJ2-7, with TRBD2 matching 7 bases. This CDR3 has 13 amino acids. V dropped 5 bases and J dropped 0; count of bases not matched to a gene: 4. Germline V CDR1 and CDR2: DFQATT, SNEGSKA (reference sequence). The CDR3 loop reads CSAVRGNSYEQYF. CDR3 sequence (DNA): TGCAGTGCTGTGCGGGGGAACTCCTACGAGCAGTACTTC.

The chain couples TRBV27 to TRBJ2-1; 8 bases map to TRBD2. Unmatched junction bases numbered 13, after V lost 4 bases and J lost 5 bases. The CDR3 is 17 residues long. Germline V gene data show CDR1 as MNHEY and CDR2 as SMNVEV (reference sequence). CDR3 residues: CASSSALRLAGNNEQFF. CDR3 nucleotide sequence: TGTGCCAGCAGTTCCGCCTTGCGGCTAGCGGGCAACAATGAGCAGTTCTTC.

This clonotype was seen more than once but under ten times. The rearrangement links TRBV10-3 to TRBJ2-7, with D perhaps matching TRBD1 or TRBD2 (5 bases each). The CDR3 spans 12 residues. Per the germline V gene, CDR1 is ENHRY and CDR2 is SYGVKD. Trimming shortened V by 5 bases and J by 6 bases, and 11 bases separated the two germline ends. CDR3 bases: TGTGCCATCAGTCCATCCGGGACCGAGCAGTACTTC. This sequence encodes CAISPSGTEQYF.

This clonotype turned up a few times. This chain links TRBV12-3 or TRBV12-4 with TRBJ1-1; D may be TRBD1 (6 bases). The germline V and J ends were trimmed by 10 bases and 9 bases, with 24 bases remaining between them. This CDR3 contains 14 residues. The CDR3 DNA sequence: TGTGCCACCATGGGGGGGGCGCGGGGGCCGAAAGCTTTCTTT. Protein product: CATMGGARGPKAFF.

V gene TRBV29-1 combines with J gene TRBJ2-1; TRBD2 matches at 13 bases. Germline CDR1 is SQVTM and CDR2 is ANQGSEA. V was clipped by 5 bases and J by 9 bases; unmatched bases: 7. CDR3 length: 14 amino acids. DNA of the CDR3: TGCAGCGTTCGCGGACTAGCGGGAGCTAGTGAGCAGTTCTTC. The encoded protein is CSVRGLAGASEQFF.

The chain joins TRBV5-1 to TRBJ2-7, with a tentative D call TRBD1 (5 bases). With 4 bases removed from V and 2 bases from J, the gap between germline ends came to 16 bases. CDR3 size: 15 residues. Germline loops: CDR1 SGHRS, CDR2 YFSETQ. DNA of the CDR3: TGCGCCAGCAGCCACCCCGGACAATTAGCCTACGAGCAGTACTTC. The encoded protein is CASSHPGQLAYEQYF.

The rearrangement uses TRBV30 and TRBJ2-4; the match to TRBD1 covers 11 bases. This CDR3 comprises 19 residues. The germline V gene encodes CDR1 GTSNPN and CDR2 SVGIG (reference sequence). Germline trimming cut 2 bases from V and 1 base from J; bases unmatched to any gene: 13. CDR3 sequence reads: CAWSPRTGGMIGAKNIQYF. The CDR3, as DNA: TGTGCCTGGAGTCCCCGGACAGGGGGCATGATAGGGGCCAAAAACATTCAGTACTTC.